The 11 T cell receptor beta chains below all came from one sample that was sequenced in a study of T cell responses to AZD1222 COVID-19 vaccine. TCRdb's copy holds only in-frame clones and misses some; the assay was immunoSEQ multiplex PCR. Of about 100,000 clones detected, roughly nine tenths appear once; the ten largest clones hold about 1.7%. The specimen comprised peripheral blood, sampled on day 0 of AZD1222 vaccination. These receptor sequences come from an adult in good health.

V usage is TRBV5-4 and J usage is TRBJ2-4; D unclear. Germline V lookup: CDR1 SGHNT, CDR2 YYREEE (reference sequence). The CDR3 contains 15 residues. Trimming left V 0 bases short and J 1 base short, with 8 bases between. The CDR3 sequence: CASSLVGMAKNIQYF. CDR3 DNA sequence: TGTGCCAGCAGCTTGGTGGGGATGGCCAAAAACATTCAGTACTTC.

This clone was found once. V usage is TRBV10-2 and J usage is TRBJ1-6; D call uncertain. V lost 7 bases and J 8 bases, leaving 15 bases between the germline ends. CDR3 size: 14 residues. Germline CDR1 and CDR2: WSHSY and SAAADI. CDR3 sequence: CASIQSPSHSPLHF. Here the CDR3 DNA reads TGCGCCAGCATTCAATCCCCTTCTCATTCACCCCTCCACTTT.

The chain joins TRBV18 to TRBJ2-5, with D possibly TRBD1 on 5 matching bases. The germline gives CDR1 KGHSH, CDR2 LQKENI. This CDR3 contains 14 residues. V gave up 3 bases and J gave up 5 bases, with 13 bases separating them. In DNA, the CDR3 is TGTGCCAGCTCACCGCGTGAAGGGGCGGAGACCCAGTACTTC. It is translated as CASSPREGAETQYF.

This clone was recorded a few times. CDR3 sequence (DNA): TGTGCCAGTAACTGGCAGTACATCGATCAGCCCCAGCATTTT. This gives the protein CASNWQYIDQPQHF. The V and J genes are TRBV19 and TRBJ1-5, with unresolved D. The CDR3 sequence is 14 residues long. The V gene's germline CDR1 is LNHDA and CDR2 SQIVND (reference sequence). V was cut by 7 bases and J by 5 bases, with 15 bases left in between.

The V call is TRBV5-1, the J call TRBJ1-2; 8 positions match TRBD1. J gave up 4 bases and V 2 bases, and 7 bases lay outside the gene matches. Germline-derived CDR1 and CDR2 are SGHRS and YFSETQ. This CDR3 is 15 amino acids long. Here the CDR3 DNA reads TGCGCCAGCAGCTTACAGGGGGGCCTAGCCTATGGCTACACCTTC. It specifies CASSLQGGLAYGYTF.

The chain joins TRBV19 to TRBJ2-2; no definite D call. Trimming cost V 7 bases and J 3 bases, with 6 bases left between them. The CDR3 is 12 amino acids. Germline CDR1 is LNHDA and CDR2 is SQIVND (reference sequence). CDR3 sequence reads: CASNGYTGELFF. CDR3 bases: TGTGCCAGTAACGGGTACACCGGGGAGCTGTTTTTT.

This clone showed up just a few times. The rearrangement joins TRBV6-6 to TRBJ2-7; the D gene is possibly TRBD2 (5 bases). The germline CDR1 and CDR2 sequences are MNHNY and SVGAGI (reference sequence). This CDR3 is built from 13 residues. V gave up 7 bases and J gave up 1 base, with 11 bases separating them. CDR3 DNA: TGTGCCAGCAAACTGGACTCGTCCTACGAGCAGTACTTC. Residues: CASKLDSSYEQYF.

V and J are TRBV12-3 or TRBV12-4 and TRBJ1-2, with a possible D match to TRBD1 (6 bases). V shed 5 bases and J shed 5 bases, with 12 bases lying between them. The CDR3 length is 13 residues. CDR3 loop: CASSSGQSYGYTF. For the CDR3, the DNA is TGTGCCAGCAGTAGTGGACAGTCTTATGGCTACACCTTC.

The chain links TRBV7-9 to TRBJ2-5; TRBD2 aligns across 7 bases. Germline CDR1 is SEHNR and CDR2 is FQNEAQ (reference sequence). The CDR3 length is 18 residues. V shed 1 base and J 2 bases; nucleotides not matched to a gene: 13. CDR3 protein: CASSLVRGRDPSQETQYF. The CDR3 DNA follows: TGTGCCAGCAGCTTAGTGCGCGGGAGAGACCCCTCACAAGAGACCCAGTACTTC.

V is TRBV18 and J is TRBJ1-3, with TRBD1 as a possible D gene (5 bases). This CDR3 has 15 amino acids. V was cut by 4 bases and J by 5 bases, with 15 bases left in between. Germline CDR1 and CDR2: KGHSH and LQKENI. The CDR3 nucleotides read TGTGCCAGCTCACGCGGGGGGAGCGCGAGAAACACCATATATTTT. Amino acid sequence: CASSRGGSARNTIYF.

DNA of the CDR3: TGTGCCAGCAGCCCTCGGCGGGAGGTCTCCTACGAGCAGTACTTC. It is translated as CASSPRREVSYEQYF. The rearrangement uses TRBV9 and TRBJ2-7; 8 positions agree with TRBD2. The CDR3 sequence is 15 residues long. V was pared by 4 bases and J by 0 bases, with 6 bases of the junction left unmatched. Germline loops: CDR1 SGDLS, CDR2 YYNGEE.